Below, one T cell receptor (beta chain) is given with its context. Its antigen is currently unknown. This sample is drawn from a study of response to subunit inactivated influenza vaccine. The study, taken as a whole, reports: Authors suggested each seasonal influenza vaccination recruits few new T cells.

TCRdb re-derived calls from the RT-PCR reads in MiXCR, one entry per CDR3 protein. Counted here are 450,000 to 600,000 distinct CDR3 sequences, more than 15% occurring once; the ten biggest clones make up about 3%. The trim removed 0 bases at V and 3 bases at J, leaving 7 bases unmatched. Germline values: CDR1 SGDLS, CDR2 YYNGEE. The CDR3 is 16 amino acids. The sequences come from CD4+ T cells sorted from PBMCs, collected around 25 months after vaccination. The chain has TRBV9 and TRBJ2-3; 7 positions match TRBD2. This clonotype was obtained from a man between 45 and 75 years old who received an inactivated influenza vaccine. CDR3 nucleotides: TGTGCCAGCAGCGTAGTGGGCGGGAGAGGAACAGATACGCAGTATTTT. Translating it yields CASSVVGGRGTDTQYF.